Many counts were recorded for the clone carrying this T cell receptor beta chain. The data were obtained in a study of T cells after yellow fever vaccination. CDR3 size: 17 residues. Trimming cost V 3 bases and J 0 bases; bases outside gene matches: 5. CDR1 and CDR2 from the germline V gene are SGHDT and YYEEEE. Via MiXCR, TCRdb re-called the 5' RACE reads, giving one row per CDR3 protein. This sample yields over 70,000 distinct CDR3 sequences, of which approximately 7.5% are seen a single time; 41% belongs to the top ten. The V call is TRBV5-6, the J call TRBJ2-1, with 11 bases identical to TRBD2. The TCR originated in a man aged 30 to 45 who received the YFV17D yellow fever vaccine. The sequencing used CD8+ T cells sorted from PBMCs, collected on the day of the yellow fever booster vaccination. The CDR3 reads CASSSGLAGYSYNEQFF. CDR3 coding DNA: TGTGCCAGCAGCTCAGGACTAGCGGGTTACTCCTACAATGAGCAGTTCTTC. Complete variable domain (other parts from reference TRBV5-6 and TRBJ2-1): DAGVTQSPTHLIKTRGQQVTLRCSPKSGHDTVSWYQQALGQGPQFIFQYYEEEERQRGNFPDRFSGHQFPNYSSELNVNALLLGDSALYLCASSSGLAGYSYNEQFFGPGTRLTVL.